This TCR beta chain appears in the sequencing data of a study of OX40 agonist ivuxolimab in advanced cancers. Overall study results and limits: At 0.1 to 3.0 mg/kg and by week 6, clonal expansion occurred in CD4+ and CD8+ blood T cells. Individuals who were partial responders at 0.1-3.0 mg/kg had clonal expansion that ranked among the lowest. Among T cells, CD8+ cells averaged more expanded clones than CD4+ cells. Which antigen the expanded peripheral T cells recognized is unknown.

A remark on this clone: The target antigen is unknown. This same CDR3 is encoded by further DNA sequences in the sample.

Sequenced by immunoSEQ multiplex PCR; TCRdb stores in-frame clones only, minus some. The sample includes around 100,000 clones, about 88% seen only once; the top ten take roughly 0.15%. Per the germline V gene, CDR1 is GTSNPN and CDR2 is SVGIG (reference sequence). The junction had 4 bases not matched to a gene; V was cut back by 0 bases and J by 3 bases. This CDR3 contains 15 residues. Source: CD4+ or CD8+ T cells sorted from blood, taken in a trial of the OX40 agonist ivuxolimab. The clonotype was recovered from an adult with an advanced solid tumor such as melanoma, head and neck, liver or kidney cancer. This chain uses TRBV30 with TRBJ2-2, with 7 bases that match TRBD1. The CDR3 protein is CAWSVQGTYTGELFF. The CDR3 region has the DNA TGTGCCTGGAGTGTACAGGGGACCTACACCGGGGAGCTGTTTTTT.